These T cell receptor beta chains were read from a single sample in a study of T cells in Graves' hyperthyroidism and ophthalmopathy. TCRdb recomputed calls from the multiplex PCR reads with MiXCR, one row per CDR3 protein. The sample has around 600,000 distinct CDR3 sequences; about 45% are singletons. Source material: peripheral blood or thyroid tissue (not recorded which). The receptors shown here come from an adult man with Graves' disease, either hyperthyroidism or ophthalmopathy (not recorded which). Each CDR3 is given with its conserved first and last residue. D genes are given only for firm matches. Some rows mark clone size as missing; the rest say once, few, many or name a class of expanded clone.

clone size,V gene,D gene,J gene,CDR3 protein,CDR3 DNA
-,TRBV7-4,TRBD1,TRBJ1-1,CASTQGLNTEAFF,TGTGCCAGCACACAGGGGTTGAACACTGAAGCTTTCTTT
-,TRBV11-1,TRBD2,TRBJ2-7,CASFEGGPHYEQYF,TGTGCCAGCTTTGAGGGAGGGCCCCACTACGAGCAGTACTTC
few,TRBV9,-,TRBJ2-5,CASSLDPFYSSGDQYF,TGTGCCAGCAGCCTAGACCCTTTCTACAGTTCTGGTGACCAGTACTTC
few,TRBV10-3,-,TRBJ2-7,CASSYRSLGPYEQYF,TGTGCCAGCAGTTACAGGAGTCTAGGCCCCTACGAGCAGTACTTC
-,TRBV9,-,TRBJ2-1,CASSEGVGNNEQFF,TGTGCCAGCAGCGAGGGTGTGGGGAACAATGAGCAGTTCTTC
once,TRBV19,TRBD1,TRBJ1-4,CASSIEGRGQVYEKLFF,TGTGCCAGTAGTATAGAAGGTCGGGGACAGGTTTATGAGAAACTGTTTTTT
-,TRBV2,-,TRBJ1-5,CASSYSGRAGQPQHF,TGTGCCAGCAGTTACTCGGGTAGGGCCGGGCAGCCCCAGCATTTT
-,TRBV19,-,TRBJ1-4,CASRRVTNEKLFF,TGCGCCAGCAGGCGGGTAACTAATGAAAAACTGTTTTTT
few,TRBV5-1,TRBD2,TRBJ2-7,CASGTGTSNPEQYF,TGCGCCAGCGGCACCGGGACTAGCAATCCCGAGCAGTACTTC
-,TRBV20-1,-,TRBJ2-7,CSARWGEGRDEQYF,TGCAGTGCTAGGTGGGGGGAAGGTCGGGACGAGCAGTACTTC
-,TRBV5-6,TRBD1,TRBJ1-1,CASSLIGQGNTEAFF,TGTGCCAGCAGCTTGATCGGACAGGGGAACACTGAAGCTTTCTTT
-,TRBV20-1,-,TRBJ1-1,CSARFTGESAFF,TGCAGTGCTAGATTTACGGGGGAATCGGCTTTCTTT
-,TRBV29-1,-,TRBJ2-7,CSSYTGTNEQYF,TGCAGCAGTTACACCGGGACGAACGAGCAGTACTTC
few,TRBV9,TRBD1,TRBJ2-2,CASSKTGSTGELFF,TGTGCCAGCAGCAAGACAGGGAGCACCGGGGAGCTGTTTTTT
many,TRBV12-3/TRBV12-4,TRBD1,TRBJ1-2,CASSATGDYGYTF,TGTGCCAGCAGCGCGACAGGGGACTATGGCTACACCTTC
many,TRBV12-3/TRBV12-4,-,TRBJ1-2,CASSRTGRGDGYTF,TGTGCCAGCAGTCGAACGGGCAGGGGTGATGGCTACACCTTC
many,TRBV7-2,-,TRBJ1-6,CASSFRTGTGNSPLHF,TGTGCCAGCAGCTTCAGGACCGGGACGGGGAATTCACCCCTCCACTTT
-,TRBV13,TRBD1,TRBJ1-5,CASSLYFSGTGGNQPQHF,TGTGCCAGCAGCCTATACTTCTCCGGGACAGGCGGCAATCAGCCCCAGCATTTT
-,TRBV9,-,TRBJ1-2,CASSSGLGDYGYTF,TGTGCCAGCAGCAGCGGCCTAGGGGACTATGGCTACACCTTC
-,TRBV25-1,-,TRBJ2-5,CASSESGSHWAETQYF,TGTGCCAGCAGTGAATCCGGGAGCCACTGGGCGGAGACCCAGTACTTC
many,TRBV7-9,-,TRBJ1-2,CASSSQGRRDGYTF,TGTGCCAGCAGCTCTCAGGGCAGGCGTGATGGCTACACCTTC
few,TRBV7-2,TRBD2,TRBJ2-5,CASSLNAGGFQETQYF,TGTGCCAGCAGCTTAAATGCGGGAGGTTTCCAAGAGACCCAGTACTTC
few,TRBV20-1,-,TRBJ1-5,CSAGPWGVGQPQHF,TGCAGTGCTGGACCGTGGGGTGTTGGGCAGCCCCAGCATTTT
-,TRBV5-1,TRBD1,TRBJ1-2,CASSPNRGRDYGYTF,TGCGCCAGCAGCCCGAACAGGGGGCGCGACTATGGCTACACCTTC
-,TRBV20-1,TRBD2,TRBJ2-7,CSARGPAGGHEQYF,TGCAGTGCTAGAGGCCCAGCGGGGGGGCACGAGCAGTACTTC
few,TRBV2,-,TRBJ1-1,CASSGAGEAFF,TGTGCCAGCAGCGGGGCCGGGGAAGCTTTCTTT
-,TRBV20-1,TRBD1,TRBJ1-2,CSASGQGGSNYGYTF,TGCAGTGCTAGTGGACAGGGCGGCTCTAACTATGGCTACACCTTC
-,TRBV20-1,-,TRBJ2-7,CSARRGSYYEQYF,TGCAGTGCTAGACGGGGCAGTTACTACGAGCAGTACTTC
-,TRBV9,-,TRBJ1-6,CASNRDTGPMSPLHF,TGTGCCAGCAACAGAGATACGGGGCCGATGTCACCCCTCCACTTT
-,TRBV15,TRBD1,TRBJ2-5,CASSGRPKTGGTETQYF,TGTGCCAGCAGTGGCCGCCCGAAGACAGGGGGCACAGAGACCCAGTACTTC
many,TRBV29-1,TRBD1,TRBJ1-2,CSVVVTGDYGYTF,TGCAGCGTTGTAGTGACAGGGGACTATGGCTACACCTTC